Listed below are T cell receptor beta chains from one sample, sequenced in a study of shared clonotypes between healthy human individuals. Assay used: immunoSEQ multiplex PCR; TCRdb lists only in-frame clones, some missing. The profile shows around 2.3 million clones, around 95% of them singletons. The sequencing sample was made of naive CD4+ T cells sorted from blood. Receptors were obtained from a man aged 18-30 years in good health. Both conserved end residues are part of each CDR3. The D gene is left open where the match is weak. Only part of the rows carry a size: once, few, many, or a class if the clone is expanded.

d_call	clone_size	j_call	v_call	cdr3_nt	cdr3_aa
NA	once	TRBJ2-5	TRBV18	TGTGCCAGCTCACCACTAGGCCAACCCGTTAAAGAGACCCAGTACTTC	CASSPLGQPVKETQYF
TRBD1	NA	TRBJ1-1	TRBV10-3	TGTGCCATCAGTGTGAGGGCGGGACAGGGGGATACTGAAGCTTTCTTT	CAISVRAGQGDTEAFF
TRBD2	NA	TRBJ2-1	TRBV28	TGTGCCAGCAGGACCTCGGGACTAGCGGCGCACAATGAGCAGTTCTTC	CASRTSGLAAHNEQFF
NA	NA	TRBJ1-1	TRBV6-5	TGTGCCAGCAGTACTAGGAGGGACACTGAAGCTTTCTTT	CASSTRRDTEAFF
TRBD2	NA	TRBJ2-7	TRBV6-5	TGTGCCAGCGGTCGGGGGACTAGCGGGAGGAACGAGCAGTACTTC	CASGRGTSGRNEQYF
TRBD1	NA	TRBJ1-5	TRBV6-5	TGTGCCAGCAGTAGAGGACAGGGGCCGAGTCAGCCCCAGCATTTT	CASSRGQGPSQPQHF
TRBD1	NA	TRBJ1-6	TRBV5-3	TGTGCCAGAAGCTCCTTACAGGGGACGAATTCACCCCTCCACTTT	CARSSLQGTNSPLHF
TRBD1	NA	TRBJ1-1	TRBV30	TGTGCCTGGATCGAGGGGGCGGCAGCGGACCAAGCTTTCTTT	CAWIEGAAADQAFF
NA	NA	TRBJ2-2	TRBV4-3	TGCGCCAGCAGCCTCCAGACTCTACCTACGAACACCGGGGAGCTGTTTTTT	CASSLQTLPTNTGELFF
NA	NA	TRBJ2-1	TRBV21-1	TGTGCCAGCAGCAAACCCCTCGCAGGCAATGAGCAGTTCTTC	CASSKPLAGNEQFF